These 9 T cell receptor beta chains originate from one sample sequenced in a study of blood T cell repertoires in COVID-19. Profiling relied on immunoSEQ multiplex PCR, and the TCRdb table lists in-frame clones only, not all of them. The data show roughly 100,000 clones, approximately 90% seen once. The sample comprised peripheral blood. All receptors come from a man in his forties or fifties with acute or convalescent COVID-19.

The rearrangement joins TRBV24-1 to TRBJ1-1; no reliable D call. This CDR3 contains 14 residues. Germline assignment: CDR1 KGHDR and CDR2 SFDVKD. V was shortened by 1 base and J by 10 bases, with 15 bases between the two germline ends. The CDR3 is CATSDFSRIIGAFF. The CDR3 nucleotides are TGTGCCACCAGTGATTTTAGCAGAATTATCGGAGCTTTCTTT.

The chain couples TRBV11-2 to TRBJ2-7; 7 bases are shared with TRBD1. CDR1 and CDR2 from the germline V gene are SGHAT and FQNNGV. Trimming removed 1 base from V and 3 bases from J; junction bases left unmatched: 3. The CDR3 has 14 residues. The CDR3 region is CASSLAGGLYEQYF. CDR3 DNA sequence: TGTGCCAGCAGCTTAGCAGGGGGTCTCTACGAGCAGTACTTC.

This chain joins TRBV25-1 and TRBJ2-3; 8 positions agree with TRBD1. V shed 6 bases, J shed 3 bases, and the junction held 2 bases outside the gene matches. The germline CDR1 and CDR2 sequences are MGHDK and SYGVNS. The CDR3 covers 13 residues. The CDR3 spells CASRGQGTDTQYF. The CDR3 DNA reads TGTGCCAGCAGAGGACAGGGTACAGATACGCAGTATTTT.

The V gene is TRBV19, the J gene TRBJ1-1, with TRBD1 identical over 8 bases. Unmatched junction bases numbered 4, after V lost 5 bases and J lost 2 bases. The CDR3 is 14 amino acids. Germline values: CDR1 LNHDA, CDR2 SQIVND (reference sequence). Written as DNA, the CDR3 is TGTGCCAGTAGTCTTGACAGGGGAAACACTGAAGCTTTCTTT. Its translation: CASSLDRGNTEAFF.

The CDR3 DNA reads as TGTGCCTGGAGACAGGGAAGGAACACTGAAGCTTTCTTT. It specifies CAWRQGRNTEAFF. The chain combines TRBV30 with TRBJ1-1; TRBD1 might be the D (6 bases). CDR1 is GTSNPN and CDR2 is SVGIG in the germline V gene (reference sequence). V gave up 3 bases and J gave up 1 base, with 9 bases separating them. The CDR3 spans 13 residues.

CDR3 sequence (DNA): TGTGCCAGCAGCCAAGCGGGACCGAGCCTCTATGGCTACACCTTC. Its protein is CASSQAGPSLYGYTF. The chain joins TRBV5-6 to TRBJ1-2, with a weak D call TRBD1 (5 bases). The length of the CDR3 is 15 residues. The V gene's germline CDR1 is SGHDT and CDR2 YYEEEE. Trimming removed 4 bases from V and 4 bases from J, with 17 bases in between.

V is TRBV6-6 and J is TRBJ1-5; D gene unclear. Trimming stripped 6 bases from V and 8 bases from J, with 14 bases between. Germline values: CDR1 MNHNY, CDR2 SVGAGI (reference sequence). This CDR3 is 13 amino acids long. CDR3 DNA sequence: TGTGCCAGCAGCATCGACCAGGTAGAGCCCCAGCATTTT. It is translated as CASSIDQVEPQHF.

This sequence joins TRBV9 and TRBJ2-1, with D tentatively TRBD2 (5 bases). This CDR3 is built from 16 residues. CDR1 and CDR2 (germline): SGDLS, YYNGEE. The ends were cut back, 2 bases at V and 8 bases at J, with 20 bases in the middle. The chain's CDR3 is CASSVPGVLTSDEQFF. The CDR3 nucleotides are TGTGCCAGCAGCGTCCCCGGGGTCTTAACCTCCGATGAGCAGTTCTTC.

The chain is built from TRBV23-1 and TRBJ2-1; D might be TRBD2 (6 bases). TRBV23-1 is noted as an ORF with a role that remains uncertain. Trimming pared 4 bases from V and 7 bases from J, leaving 14 bases between. The CDR3 is 14 residues long. CDR3 region: CASSLRGSWNEQFF. As DNA, the CDR3 is TGCGCCAGCAGTCTTCGGGGGAGTTGGAATGAGCAGTTCTTC.